These 21 T cell receptor beta chains originate from one sample sequenced in a study of blood T cells in healthy people across ages. The use of a sample-barcoded 5' primer and a J-beta primer mix characterized a second PCR of about 7 to 12 cycles. In TCRdb, the 5' RACE reads were re-called with MiXCR into one record per CDR3 protein. The table has fewer than 2,000,000 distinct CDR3 sequences, roughly two fifths seen once. The sequencing sample was made of blood. All receptors derive from a human donor in good health.

The V call is TRBV21-1, the J call TRBJ1-1; the D segment call TRBD1 is taken from the table without a DNA check. TRBV21-1 is recorded as a pseudogene. The CDR3 is 16 residues long. CDR3 residues: CASSYFSGPQNTEAFF. The CDR3 DNA reads as TGTGCCAGCAGCTACTTTTCGGGACCCCAGAACACTGAAGCTTTCTTT.

Concerning this clonotype: The conserved closing phenylalanine or tryptophan is absent in this CDR3, likely reflecting a read error. The chain uses TRBV5-6 and TRBJ2-4; D is unclear. V was clipped by 1 base and J by 0 bases, with 11 bases between them. The CDR3 extends over 16 amino acids. From germline, CDR1 is SGHDT and CDR2 YYEEEE. CDR3 DNA: TGTGCCAGCAGCTTGTTGCGCGGTCTAGCCAAAAACATTCAGTACCTC. Translation: CASSLLRGLAKNIQYL.

The chain uses TRBV20-1 and TRBJ1-4; possibly TRBD1 for D (5 bases). The CDR3 is 16 amino acids. Trimming removed 0 bases at V and 0 bases at J, with 11 bases between. Germline V gene data show CDR1 as DFQATT and CDR2 as SNEGSKA (reference sequence). The CDR3 DNA reads TGCAGTGCTAGAGATGACGGGGCTGCAACTAATGAAAAACTGTTTTTT. Its protein product is CSARDDGAATNEKLFF.

This clonotype was counted between two and nine times. This chain uses TRBV7-6 with TRBJ2-7, with D uncertain. Trimming stripped 4 bases from V and 2 bases from J, with 21 bases between. The germline V gene has CDR1 SGHVS and CDR2 FNYEAQ. The CDR3 has 17 amino acids. The CDR3 DNA reads TGTGCCAGCAGCTCTCTGAGCCTGACACCGTCCCCCTACGAGCAGTACTTC. It translates to CASSSLSLTPSPYEQYF.

For the CDR3, the DNA is TGTGCTAGTGGTTTGGCAGGGGCGGGTCAAGAGACCCAGTACTTC. Protein product: CASGLAGAGQETQYF. The chain is built from TRBV12-5 and TRBJ2-5; tentatively, D is TRBD1 (6 bases). The CDR3 is made up of 15 amino acids. Germline assignment: CDR1 LGHNT and CDR2 FRNRAP. Between the trimmed V and J ends, which lost 1 base and 2 bases, there was a span of 11 bases. The full variable domain, with the rest looked up from reference TRBV12-5 and TRBJ2-5, is DARVTQTPRHKVTEMGQEVTMRCQPILGHNTVFWYRQTMMQGLELLAYFRNRAPLDDSGMPKDRFSAEMPDATLATLKIQPSEPRDSAVYFCASGLAGAGQETQYFGPGTRLLVL.

CDR3 sequence: CASSQVGTQYF. Here the CDR3 DNA reads TGTGCCAGCAGCCAAGTGGGGACCCAGTACTTC. The V and J genes are TRBV3-1 and TRBJ2-5; no clear D gene. Deletions cut 1 base from V and 7 bases from J, with 4 bases between. The CDR3 consists of 11 residues. The V gene's germline CDR1 is LGHDT and CDR2 YNNKEL (reference sequence).

J is TRBJ2-1 and V is TRBV5-1, with 14 positions matching TRBD2. The germline gives CDR1 SGHRS, CDR2 YFSETQ. V trimming: 3 bases; J trimming: 5 bases; junction bases outside the gene matches: 10. The CDR3 loop spans 18 amino acids. This chain's CDR3 is CASSSPGLAGGSHNEQFF. DNA of the CDR3: TGCGCCAGCAGCTCTCCTGGACTAGCGGGGGGCAGCCACAATGAGCAGTTCTTC.

The chain carries TRBV9 and TRBJ2-1; D remains ambiguous. This CDR3 region has 15 residues. The V end was cut by 0 bases, the J end by 3 bases, with 10 bases between. CDR1 is SGDLS and CDR2 is YYNGEE in the germline V gene. The CDR3 DNA reads as TGTGCCAGCAGCGTAGGTCGGAACAGCTACAATGAGCAGTTCTTC. This sequence encodes CASSVGRNSYNEQFF.

The sample holds a few counts of this clonotype. V and J are TRBV5-1 and TRBJ2-7; D remains ambiguous. Germline V CDR1 and CDR2: SGHRS, YFSETQ. Trimming removed 0 bases from V and 5 bases from J, with 9 bases in between. The CDR3 is 13 residues long. CDR3 amino acids: CASSLGTYNEQYF. The CDR3 DNA follows: TGCGCCAGCAGCTTGGGTACCTATAACGAGCAGTACTTC.

A few counts support this clonotype. The rearrangement links TRBV20-1 to TRBJ2-3, with 10 positions matching TRBD2. The CDR3 has 16 residues. Germline V gene lookup returns CDR1 DFQATT and CDR2 SNEGSKA (reference sequence). V dropped 3 bases and J dropped 1; count of bases not matched to a gene: 7. The CDR3 DNA sequence: TGCAGTGCTAGTGGGGTAGCGGGGGGCCGCACAGATACGCAGTATTTT. Translating gives CSASGVAGGRTDTQYF.

The V gene is TRBV6-6, the J gene TRBJ2-1; perhaps D is TRBD1 or TRBD2 (5 bases each). V dropped 0 bases and J dropped 4 bases, with 10 bases sitting between them. Germline values: CDR1 MNHNY, CDR2 SVGAGI (reference sequence). This CDR3 comprises 15 residues. CDR3 amino acids: CASSYSSEGYNEQFF. The CDR3 DNA sequence: TGTGCCAGCAGTTACTCGAGTGAGGGGTACAATGAGCAGTTCTTC.

The V and J genes are TRBV14 and TRBJ2-7; maybe TRBD2 (5 bases). Germline-derived CDR1 and CDR2 are SGHDN and FVKESK. The CDR3 loop spans 17 amino acids. The germline V and J ends were trimmed by 3 bases and 0 bases, with 18 bases remaining between them. CDR3 protein: CASSQLRGSPSSYEQYF. The CDR3 DNA reads TGTGCCAGCAGCCAGCTCCGGGGATCCCCAAGCTCCTACGAGCAGTACTTC.

V usage is TRBV29-1 and J usage is TRBJ1-2; D is unresolved. The CDR3 has 14 amino acids. Germline V gives CDR1 SQVTM, CDR2 ANQGSEA. V was pared by 7 bases and J by 5 bases, with 20 bases between. CDR3 nucleotides: TGCAGCGCCACAGATCCGATAATGCTGTATGGCTACACCTTC. This translates into CSATDPIMLYGYTF.

A few counts support this clonotype. The chain carries TRBV6-2 or TRBV6-3 and TRBJ2-7; no clear D gene. V shed 4 bases and J shed 3 bases, with 7 bases lying between them. The germline gives CDR1 MNHEY, CDR2 SVGEGT. The CDR3 covers 12 residues. Written as DNA, the CDR3 is TGTGCCAGCAGTTCACGTCTCTACGAGCAGTACTTC. Translation gives CASSSRLYEQYF.

The genes are TRBV12-3 or TRBV12-4 and TRBJ2-5; 9 bases agree with TRBD2. The V gene end was trimmed by 8 bases and the J gene end by 3 bases; junction bases not matched to a gene: 7. CDR3 size: 14 residues. Here the CDR3 DNA reads TGTGCCAGCCTATTAGCGGGGGCCAAAGAGACCCAGTACTTC. Protein product: CASLLAGAKETQYF.

This clonotype was picked up a small number of times. The chain links TRBV7-9 to TRBJ1-2; possible D gene TRBD1, 6 bases. The CDR3 sequence is 12 residues long. Germline V CDR1 and CDR2: SEHNR, FQNEAQ (reference sequence). V was clipped by 6 bases and J by 7 bases, with 12 bases between them. The CDR3 nucleotides read TGTGCCAGCAGTGGGGGGCTTGCTGGCTACACCTTC. Translation gives CASSGGLAGYTF. Based on the CDR3 plus reference TRBV7-9 and TRBJ1-2, the full variable domain is DTGVSQNPRHKITKRGQNVTFRCDPISEHNRLYWYRQTLGQGPEFLTYFQNEAQLEKSRLLSDRFSAERPKGSFSTLEIQRTEQGDSAMYLCASSGGLAGYTFGSGTRLTVV.

This clonotype has more than one count but fewer than ten. V and J are TRBV2 and TRBJ2-7, with D tentatively TRBD2 (6 bases). Germline V lookup: CDR1 SNHLY, CDR2 FYNNEI. This CDR3 comprises 13 residues. V dropped 6 bases and J dropped 5 bases, with 14 bases sitting between them. This CDR3 reads CASRSGSRNEQYF. CDR3 nucleotides: TGTGCCAGCAGAAGCGGGTCCCGAAACGAGCAGTACTTC.

This clonotype was found many times. The chain combines TRBV5-1 with TRBJ2-1; TRBD2 matches 8 bases. The CDR3 extends over 14 amino acids. V gave up 7 bases and J gave up 7 bases; unmatched junction bases: 10. Germline V gene lookup returns CDR1 SGHRS and CDR2 YFSETQ. This CDR3 reads CASAYTGGSNEQFF. The CDR3 DNA reads TGCGCCAGCGCTTATACGGGGGGGAGTAATGAGCAGTTCTTC.

The chain combines TRBV29-1 with TRBJ1-5; D gene ambiguous. Trimming shortened V by 4 bases and J by 4 bases, and 8 bases separated the two germline ends. Germline CDR1 SQVTM, CDR2 ANQGSEA. The CDR3 totals 12 residues. The CDR3 sequence: CSVVVGNQPQHF. CDR3 sequence (DNA): TGCAGCGTTGTGGTAGGGAATCAGCCCCAGCATTTT.

In this sample, this clonotype turned up once. At one end, the junction sequence differs from germline, possibly due to a read error. The chain joins TRBV12-3 or TRBV12-4 to TRBJ2-1; unclear D gene. The CDR3 totals 14 residues. The CDR3 sequence: CASSLLQLMNERFF. DNA of the CDR3: TGTGCCAGCAGTTTATTACAGTTAATGAATGAGCGGTTCTTC.

V and J are TRBV24-1 and TRBJ2-5; maybe TRBD1 (5 bases). Per the germline V gene, CDR1 is KGHDR and CDR2 is SFDVKD. Trimming took 10 bases from V and 5 from J, leaving 13 bases between them. The CDR3 totals 12 residues. The CDR3 region is CATRGQGETQYF. The CDR3 DNA follows: TGTGCCACAAGAGGACAAGGGGAGACCCAGTACTTC.